This is a list of T cell receptor beta chains from one sample in a study of Graves' ophthalmopathy and Graves' hyperthyroidism. In TCRdb, the multiplex PCR reads were re-called with MiXCR into one record per CDR3 protein. The data hold roughly 400,000 distinct CDR3 sequences, with around 16% observed a single time. Sequenced sample: peripheral blood. The source is a woman aged 18-30 years with Graves' ophthalmopathy. Each CDR3 is given without its conserved first and last residue. The size field is filled for only some rows; it gives once, few, many or a size class.

16,TRBJ2-2,TRBV27,many,ASSPQPANRGLTGELF
15,TRBJ2-7,TRBV11-2,-,ASSLIGPGTDPYEQY
14,TRBJ2-5,TRBV6-1,-,ASRKLGGTPGETQY
12,TRBJ2-2,TRBV30,-,AWGGRLGAGELF
12,TRBJ2-7,TRBV28,-,ASSLDRGWYEQY
14,TRBJ1-5,TRBV12-3/TRBV12-4,many,ASSSPHTGGGASQH
14,TRBJ2-6,TRBV11-3,many,ASSLGPGVGANVLT
12,TRBJ2-7,TRBV7-7,many,ASSLGQGIHEQY
12,TRBJ2-4,TRBV20-1,many,SARPPGSSNIQY
11,TRBJ1-2,TRBV14,many,ASSPGTGRGYT
14,TRBJ1-5,TRBV6-2/TRBV6-3,many,ASSPRTGGAGQPQH